This T cell receptor (beta chain) was observed in a study of CD8 T cells in Susac syndrome. The study sequenced TCR beta in blood CD8+ and CD4+ T cells. Purification of the CD8+ and CD4+ T cells relied on negative isolation, and TEMRA cells underwent FACS enrichment. An input of about 0.45 to 1 ug of RNA was subjected to reverse transcription using random hexamers. The method of amplification for TCR beta CDR3 was immunoSEQ multiplex PCR, covering 54 Vbeta and 13 Jbeta. TCRdb reprocessed the immunoSEQ multiplex PCR reads via MiXCR and lists one record per CDR3 protein. The sample holds about 160,000 distinct CDR3 sequences; approximately 94% are singletons and the top ten take about 0.095%. Sequencing was carried out using CD4+ T cells from PBMCs. This receptor was identified in a human donor with multiple sclerosis.

This CDR3 is CASSSQGVAGNTIYF. The CDR3 nucleotides are TGTGCCAGCAGTTCACAGGGAGTGGCTGGAAACACCATATATTTT. The chain uses TRBV28 and TRBJ1-3, with D possibly being TRBD1 (6 bases). The CDR3 covers 15 residues. Germline V gene data show CDR1 as MDHEN and CDR2 as SYDVKM. Trimming removed 4 bases at V and 2 bases at J, with 12 bases between.